This T cell receptor beta chain was documented in a study of response to subunit inactivated influenza vaccine. Findings of the study overall: A suggestion made by the authors is that each seasonal influenza vaccination recruits few new T cells.

Trimming pared 8 bases from V and 4 bases from J, leaving 14 bases between. This CDR3 spans 13 amino acids. The germline CDR1 and CDR2 sequences are MNHNS and SASEGT. Regarding this clonotype: Its antigen is not identified.

TCRdb re-derived calls from the RT-PCR reads in MiXCR, one entry per CDR3 protein. The sample yields 450,000 to 600,000 distinct CDR3 sequences, 16% seen once. The sequence came from a man in his fifties or sixties who received an inactivated influenza vaccine. Sequencing was performed on CD4+ T cells sorted from PBMCs, taken around 25 months after vaccination. The J gene is TRBJ1-1, the V gene TRBV6-1; D call uncertain. DNA of the CDR3: TGTGCCAGCGAACTGACCCTGGGCACTGAAGCTTTCTTT. It codes for CASELTLGTEAFF.